This entry lists 3 T cell receptor beta chains sequenced from one sample in a study of blood T cell repertoires in COVID-19. Assay: immunoSEQ multiplex PCR; the TCRdb copy retains only in-frame clones and omits some. The sample carries some 64,000 clones, roughly 84% recorded once. The sequenced sample consisted of peripheral blood. All receptors come from a man in his 60s with COVID-19, enrolled during active disease.

The chain joins TRBV28 to TRBJ1-3; no clear D. The CDR3 spans 15 residues. Per germline, CDR1 MDHEN and CDR2 SYDVKM. Between the trimmed V and J ends, which lost 2 bases and 2 bases, there was a span of 10 bases. This CDR3 reads CASSLEGGAGNTIYF. Here the CDR3 DNA reads TGTGCCAGCAGTTTAGAGGGCGGGGCTGGAAACACCATATATTTT.

The chain combines TRBV24-1 with TRBJ1-1; the match to TRBD1 covers 7 bases. J was trimmed by 1 base and V by 6 bases; bases with no gene match: 7. This CDR3 is built from 15 residues. Looked up from germline, CDR1 is KGHDR and CDR2 is SFDVKD. The CDR3 reads CATSPTGTENTEAFF. The CDR3 nucleotides read TGTGCCACCAGTCCAACCGGGACAGAGAACACTGAAGCTTTCTTT.

There are a few counts of this clone. V is TRBV5-6 and J is TRBJ1-3, with a possible D match to TRBD1 (5 bases). Germline V CDR1 and CDR2: SGHDT, YYEEEE. V was cut by 0 bases and J by 2 bases, with 12 bases left in between. This CDR3 region has 16 residues. The CDR3 loop is CASSLVPGGAGNTIYF. The CDR3 DNA reads as TGTGCCAGCAGCTTGGTTCCGGGGGGAGCTGGAAACACCATATATTTT.